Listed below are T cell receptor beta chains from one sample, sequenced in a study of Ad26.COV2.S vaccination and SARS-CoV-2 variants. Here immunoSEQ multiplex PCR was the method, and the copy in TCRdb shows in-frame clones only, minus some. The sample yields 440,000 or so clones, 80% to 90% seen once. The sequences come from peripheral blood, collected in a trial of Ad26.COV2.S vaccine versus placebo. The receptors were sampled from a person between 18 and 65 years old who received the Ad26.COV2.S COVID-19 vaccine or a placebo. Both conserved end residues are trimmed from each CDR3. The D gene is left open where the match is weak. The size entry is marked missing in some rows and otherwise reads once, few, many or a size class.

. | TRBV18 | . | ASSPPRDFSYNEQF
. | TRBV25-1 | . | ASSESLDSYEQY
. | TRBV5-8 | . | ASSLVGERGRGYT
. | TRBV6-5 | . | ASVANDEQF
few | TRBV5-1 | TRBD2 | ASSSGLNYEQY
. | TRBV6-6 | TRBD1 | ASSSPDRSGNTIY
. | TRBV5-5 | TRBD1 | ASSLSDRRAGETQY
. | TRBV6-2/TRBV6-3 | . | ASSYGTRPSNQPQH
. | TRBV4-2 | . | ASSHTLLAENTDTQY
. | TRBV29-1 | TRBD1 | SVEPDRGWTDTQY
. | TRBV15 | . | ATSSTGSNQPQH
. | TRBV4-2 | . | ASSQGGQGGSPDTQY
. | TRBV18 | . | ASSPNHYRETQY
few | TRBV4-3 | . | ASSQGRGSPLH
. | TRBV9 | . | ASSADTGELF
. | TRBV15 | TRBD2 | ATSTRLAGSRKTQY
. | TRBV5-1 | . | ACRGDGSDTQY
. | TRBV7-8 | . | ASSWAKSYEQY
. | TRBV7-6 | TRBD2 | ASSLGSPLAGGLRSTDMQY
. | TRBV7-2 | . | ASSLARNTEAF
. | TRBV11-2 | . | ASSFQQGTIQETQY
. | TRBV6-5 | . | ASSYSGEGTGELF
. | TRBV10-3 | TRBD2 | ASGGSSDTQY
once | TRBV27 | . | ASSLAGALETQY
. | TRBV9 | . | ASSVVALPYNEQF
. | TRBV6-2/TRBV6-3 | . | ASSLSESSYNEQF
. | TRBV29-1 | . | SVEFYNEQF
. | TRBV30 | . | AWHRELGYEQY
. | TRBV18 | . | ASSPVLKSQETQY
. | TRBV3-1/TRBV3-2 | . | ASSHGRINQPQH
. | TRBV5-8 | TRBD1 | ASSPDGQGPYEQY
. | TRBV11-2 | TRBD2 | ASSLGLAGGNNEQF
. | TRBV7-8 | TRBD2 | ASSLGRAGSYNEQF
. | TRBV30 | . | AWSGSPYEQY